Listed here is a single T cell receptor (beta chain). Its antigen is unknown. Base qualities were left out, and no much larger clone turns up one base away. These data come from a study of blood T cell repertoires in COVID-19 (dated by TCRdb to about 2020). Looking at the study overall: Samples from collaborators originated in the United States, Italy and Spain and spanned both the acute and convalescent phases of COVID-19. The prospective study material was composed of cDNA or gDNA derived from T cells, B-cell-depleted T cells, or PBMCs. The dataset comprised deeply sampled blood TCRbeta repertoires from subjects exposed to, actively infected with, or recovered from COVID-19. A freely available public database, intended as a resource for researchers studying the immune response to SARS-CoV-2, is where the repertoires were released. The samples were drawn from the first 160 participants of the ongoing ImmuneRACE study and from some 1,300 subjects provided by 6 global collaborators. The sample metadata nearly always contained a de-identified subject ID, COVID-19 status, age in years and sex. Where available, HLA class I and class II types were taken from metadata supplied by the sample provider and were not determined by assay-based typing. The full study reports these points: Clinical and demographic metadata were provided uncurated, with the amount varying by source and participant.

V gives up 2 bases and J gives up 14 bases, and the segment between their germline ends measures 19 bases. Based on the germline V gene, the CDR1 and CDR2 sequences are MDHEN and SYDVKM. The cysteine opens and the phenylalanine closes a CDR3 of 15 amino acids. Solely the CDR3 DNA is kept, with 45 bases framed from the first base. Each collaborating institution followed its own protocols to collect whole blood in K2EDTA tubes. For TCRbeta analysis, collaborators shipped samples as frozen whole blood, isolated PBMCs, or DNA extracted from either of those sample types. TCRbeta CDR3 regions were amplified from genomic DNA by means of the immunoSEQ Assay, a bias-controlled multiplex PCR. The authors' pipeline ran thus. The number of nucleated cells in each sample was estimated from the amplification of reference gene primers within the assay. To quantify the absolute abundance of each unique TCRbeta CDR3 rearrangement, sequence reads were collapsed and filtered. For each sample, productive Simpson clonality was calculated by taking the square root of Simpson's diversity index across productive rearrangements. The source is immuneACCESS, and TCRdb retained only in-frame sequences with V and J called. Part of the clones is not carried over; for the studies checked, unresolved V genes explain less than half of this, and the remainder is unexplained. Clonal size and the V and J genes are those of that table, whereas D and trimming came from the DNA. In all, the sample holds roughly 220,000 clones, and roughly 80% of those were seen once. The ten largest make up 5.5% of the sample.

This receptor was taken from a woman in her 70s with acute or convalescent COVID-19. Recombination joined TRBV28 with TRBJ1-6; perhaps TRBD1 is the D gene, with 6 bases matching. Sequencing was done on a sample of peripheral blood. The nucleotides read TGTGCCAGCAGTTTAGGCCGCAGGGGCACGCAGGCCCTCCACTTT. Its protein is CASSLGRRGTQALHF.